Listed below are T cell receptor beta chains from one sample, sequenced in a study of blood T cell repertoires in COVID-19. Assay: immunoSEQ multiplex PCR; the TCRdb copy retains only in-frame clones and omits some. The sample records under 300,000 clones, roughly 89% being singletons. Sequencing was done on a sample of peripheral blood. The receptors originated from a man aged 50-59 years with acute or convalescent COVID-19. Each CDR3 is given with its conserved first and last residue. The D gene is left open where the match is weak. Clone size is stated in some rows and not others, as once, few, many or a class when expanded.

v_gene	j_gene	d_gene	abundance	CDR3aa	CDR3nt
TRBV12-3/TRBV12-4	TRBJ1-6	.	.	CASGAGDNSPLHF	TGTGCCAGCGGGGCGGGGGATAATTCACCCCTCCACTTT
TRBV29-1	TRBJ1-1	.	.	CSVGGGTEAFF	TGCAGCGTTGGGGGAGGGACTGAAGCTTTCTTT
TRBV10-3	TRBJ2-7	.	.	CAISDYSSYEQYF	TGTGCCATCAGTGACTATTCCTCCTACGAGCAGTACTTC
TRBV4-2	TRBJ2-3	TRBD2	.	CASSQDQAGGRTDTQYF	TGTGCCAGCAGCCAAGATCAAGCGGGGGGACGCACAGATACGCAGTATTTT
TRBV5-6	TRBJ2-5	.	.	CASSNSGTEETQYF	TGTGCCAGCAGTAATTCCGGGACTGAAGAGACCCAGTACTTC
TRBV10-2	TRBJ1-1	.	.	CASSESRRTEAFF	TGCGCCAGCAGTGAGTCGCGTCGAACTGAAGCTTTCTTT
TRBV14	TRBJ1-3	.	.	CASSFQQDSGNTIYF	TGTGCCAGCAGCTTCCAACAGGACTCTGGAAACACCATATATTTT
TRBV24-1	TRBJ2-5	TRBD1	.	CATSDSGQGGETQYF	TGTGCCACCAGTGACTCCGGACAGGGCGGAGAGACCCAGTACTTC
TRBV2	TRBJ2-7	TRBD1	.	CASSDLGTGSYEQYF	TGTGCCAGCAGTGATCTCGGGACAGGTTCCTACGAGCAGTACTTC
TRBV3-1/TRBV3-2	TRBJ1-1	.	.	CASSQDLRGAFF	TGTGCCAGCAGCCAAGATCTCAGGGGAGCTTTCTTT
TRBV6-5	TRBJ1-5	TRBD1	.	CASSRDRDSNQPQHF	TGTGCCAGCAGCAGGGACAGGGATAGCAATCAGCCCCAGCATTTT
TRBV7-9	TRBJ1-1	.	.	CASSLTRDTEAFF	TGTGCCAGCAGCTTAACGAGGGACACTGAAGCTTTCTTT
TRBV29-1	TRBJ2-7	TRBD1	.	CSAHRGYEQYF	TGCAGCGCCCACAGGGGGTACGAGCAGTACTTC
TRBV7-5	TRBJ1-2	.	.	CARSLSEGGPRYGYTF	TGTGCCAGAAGCTTAAGTGAGGGAGGCCCCAGGTATGGCTACACCTTC
TRBV4-1	TRBJ2-1	TRBD1	.	CASSRTGGSYNEQFF	TGCGCCAGCAGCAGGACAGGGGGGTCCTACAATGAGCAGTTCTTC
TRBV6-5	TRBJ2-3	TRBD1	.	CASKTGGAGTDTQYF	TGTGCCAGCAAAACAGGGGGCGCGGGTACAGATACGCAGTATTTT
TRBV29-1	TRBJ2-7	.	.	CSVRQGGEQYF	TGCAGCGTTAGACAGGGAGGCGAGCAGTACTTC
TRBV9	TRBJ2-5	TRBD2	.	CASSVGLAGGQQETQYF	TGTGCCAGCAGCGTAGGTCTAGCGGGGGGCCAGCAAGAGACCCAGTACTTC
TRBV16	TRBJ1-6	.	.	CASSHSNNSPLHF	TGTGCCAGCAGCCACAGTAACAATTCACCCCTCCACTTT
TRBV5-1	TRBJ2-6	TRBD1	once	CASSLRLWTGLSSGANVLTF	TGCGCCAGCAGCTTGCGCCTTTGGACAGGTCTAAGCTCTGGGGCCAACGTCCTGACTTTC
TRBV9	TRBJ2-2	.	.	CASSVAQGTSGELFF	TGTGCCAGCAGCGTAGCTCAGGGGACGTCCGGGGAGCTGTTTTTT
TRBV2	TRBJ1-2	TRBD1	.	CASRIQGAGYGYTF	TGTGCCAGCAGGATACAGGGGGCGGGGTATGGCTACACCTTC
TRBV11-2	TRBJ1-1	.	.	CASSPYRVNTEAFF	TGTGCCAGCAGCCCGTACAGGGTGAACACTGAAGCTTTCTTT
TRBV5-6	TRBJ1-1	.	.	CASSGHAIIRMNTEAFF	TGTGCCAGCAGCGGACACGCGATAATCCGGATGAACACTGAAGCTTTCTTT
TRBV14	TRBJ1-1	.	once	CASSRAPNTEAFF	TGTGCCAGCAGCCGAGCCCCGAACACTGAAGCTTTCTTT
TRBV12-5	TRBJ2-2	.	.	CASGLDQEARVTGELFF	TGTGCTAGTGGTTTGGACCAGGAGGCGCGGGTAACCGGGGAGCTGTTTTTT
TRBV3-1/TRBV3-2	TRBJ1-1	TRBD1	.	CASSSSSGTGGAGWTEAFF	TGTGCCAGCAGCTCCTCCTCCGGGACAGGGGGCGCAGGGTGGACTGAAGCTTTCTTT
TRBV19	TRBJ2-1	TRBD1	.	CASRRDSDEQFF	TGTGCCAGTAGGAGGGACAGCGATGAGCAGTTCTTC
TRBV9	TRBJ2-7	.	.	CASSPGGSSYEQYF	TGTGCCAGCAGCCCCGGAGGGAGCTCCTACGAGCAGTACTTC
TRBV19	TRBJ2-2	.	.	CASDQGSANTGELFF	TGTGCCAGTGATCAGGGATCTGCGAACACCGGGGAGCTGTTTTTT
TRBV10-1	TRBJ1-1	.	once	CASRQTVAAFF	TGCGCCAGCCGACAGACCGTGGCAGCTTTCTTT
TRBV7-2	TRBJ2-1	.	.	CASSTRTGSSYNEQFF	TGTGCCAGCAGCACCCGGACTGGGAGCTCCTACAATGAGCAGTTCTTC
TRBV7-6	TRBJ1-1	TRBD1	.	CASSLQTGGVSEAFF	TGTGCCAGCAGCCTACAGACAGGGGGCGTCTCTGAAGCTTTCTTT
TRBV7-2	TRBJ2-2	TRBD2	.	CASSRGGTGELFF	TGTGCCAGCAGCCGGGGGGGCACCGGGGAGCTGTTTTTT
TRBV15	TRBJ2-2	.	.	CATSRTSLTITGELFF	TGTGCCACCAGCAGGACGTCGCTGACAATCACCGGGGAGCTGTTTTTT
TRBV5-4	TRBJ2-7	TRBD1	few	CASSPGTDTYEQYF	TGTGCCAGCAGCCCCGGGACAGACACCTACGAGCAGTACTTC
TRBV5-4	TRBJ1-2	.	.	CASSPGWRDSYGYTF	TGTGCCAGCAGCCCCGGTTGGCGGGATTCCTATGGCTACACCTTC
TRBV18	TRBJ2-1	.	.	CASSPPDRYNEQFF	TGTGCCAGCTCACCACCTGACAGGTACAATGAGCAGTTCTTC
TRBV6-1	TRBJ1-2	.	.	CASSDVTRGNYGYTF	TGTGCCAGCAGTGACGTCACACGGGGGAACTATGGCTACACCTTC
TRBV6-5	TRBJ1-2	.	.	CASGQVAFYGYTF	TGTGCCAGCGGTCAGGTGGCCTTCTATGGCTACACCTTC
TRBV5-8	TRBJ1-1	TRBD1	.	CASSLFGQGQTEAFF	TGTGCCAGCAGCTTGTTTGGACAGGGGCAAACTGAAGCTTTCTTT
TRBV5-5	TRBJ1-4	.	.	CASSLSPVGEKLFF	TGTGCCAGCAGCTTGAGTCCGGTGGGCGAAAAACTGTTTTTT
TRBV18	TRBJ1-5	TRBD1	.	CASSTGVGGNQPQHF	TGTGCCAGCTCAACAGGGGTTGGAGGCAATCAGCCCCAGCATTTT
TRBV9	TRBJ2-1	.	.	CASSDLRQHNEQFF	TGTGCCAGCAGCGATCTAAGACAGCACAATGAGCAGTTCTTC
TRBV6-5	TRBJ1-5	.	.	CASIPQGPRQPQHF	TGTGCCAGCATCCCACAGGGCCCCAGGCAGCCCCAGCATTTT
TRBV5-6	TRBJ1-2	.	once	CASSSTANYGYTF	TGTGCCAGCAGCTCTACAGCTAACTATGGCTACACCTTC